One sample yielded the 12 T cell receptor beta chains listed below, sequenced in a study of blood T cells in healthy people across ages. The authors ran a second PCR of roughly 7 to 11 cycles using a sample-barcoded 5' primer and a J-beta primer mix. A single record per CDR3 protein comes from TCRdb applying MiXCR to the 5' RACE reads. The sample includes around 800,000 distinct CDR3 sequences, roughly 24% of them seen just once. This sample was shared with a second study, whose subject was T cells of mothers and their children.

Sequenced sample: blood. The source is a boy aged 5-17 years in good health.

The V gene is TRBV7-9, the J gene TRBJ1-3; 8 nucleotides line up with TRBD1. The germline gives CDR1 SEHNR, CDR2 FQNEAQ (reference sequence). The CDR3 length is 15 residues. V shed 4 bases, J shed 3 bases, and the junction held 5 bases outside the gene matches. Written as DNA, the CDR3 is TGTGCCAGCAGCTCCGGGACAGGCCTTGGAAACACCATATATTTT. Its translation is CASSSGTGLGNTIYF. Drawing the rest from reference TRBV7-9 and TRBJ1-3, the complete variable domain is DTGVSQNPRHKITKRGQNVTFRCDPISEHNRLYWYRQTLGQGPEFLTYFQNEAQLEKSRLLSDRFSAERPKGSFSTLEIQRTEQGDSAMYLCASSSGTGLGNTIYFGEGSWLTVV.

This clonotype was counted only a few times. The chain couples TRBV5-1 to TRBJ2-1; 12 bases fit TRBD2. Germline V gene sequence: CDR1 SGHRS, CDR2 YFSETQ. CDR3 length: 16 amino acids. Trimming took 3 bases from V and 4 from J; bases not matched to a gene: 5. The CDR3 spells CASSSKTSGGYNEQFF. CDR3 DNA: TGCGCCAGCAGCTCAAAAACTAGCGGGGGGTACAATGAGCAGTTCTTC.

This chain joins TRBV5-1 and TRBJ2-1; TRBD2 matches 7 bases. Per the germline V gene, CDR1 is SGHRS and CDR2 is YFSETQ. The junction had 9 bases not matched to a gene; V was cut back by 6 bases and J by 3 bases. The CDR3 runs 15 residues. The CDR3 sequence is CASTPGGELYNEQFF. DNA for the CDR3: TGCGCCAGCACTCCTGGGGGGGAACTCTACAATGAGCAGTTCTTC.

This chain connects TRBV6-6 to TRBJ2-5, with 9 bases lining up with TRBD1. The J call is in doubt because the DNA end fits TRBJ2-7 better. CDR3 length: 13 residues. Per the germline V gene, CDR1 is MNHNY and CDR2 is SVGAGI (reference sequence). The CDR3 protein is CASTTTGGYEQYF. The CDR3 coding sequence is TGTGCCAGCACCACGACAGGGGGCTACGAGCAGTACTTC.

The chain is built from TRBV10-3 and TRBJ2-7, with 9 positions matching TRBD1. The J call may be mistaken, given a closer DNA end match to TRBJ2-5. The CDR3 sequence is 14 residues long. The germline gives CDR1 ENHRY, CDR2 SYGVKD. CDR3 coding DNA: TGTGCCATCAGTGGGGACAGGGATGGGGAGACCCAGTACTTC. It yields the protein CAISGDRDGETQYF.

This chain uses TRBV28 with TRBJ2-3, with 8 bases lining up with TRBD2. Germline loops: CDR1 MDHEN, CDR2 SYDVKM. Trimming removed 2 bases from V and 2 bases from J; junction bases left unmatched: 3. The CDR3 is made up of 15 amino acids. This chain's CDR3 is CASSLPGLVTDTQYF. The CDR3 DNA reads as TGTGCCAGCAGTTTACCGGGACTAGTCACAGATACGCAGTATTTT.

This clonotype was seen a handful of times. V usage is TRBV5-1 and J usage is TRBJ2-2; D remains unclear. Germline V CDR1 and CDR2: SGHRS, YFSETQ. V shed 4 bases and J shed 5 bases, with 18 bases lying between them. This CDR3 has 16 residues. The CDR3 loop is CASSKIATEPTGELFF. The DNA of the CDR3 is TGCGCCAGCAGCAAAATAGCTACCGAACCGACCGGGGAGCTGTTTTTT.

This clonotype has just a few counts. The chain links TRBV6-6 to TRBJ2-5, with 7 bases fitting TRBD2. This CDR3 has 14 residues. The V and J ends lost 5 bases and 5 bases, in that order; junction bases with no gene match: 8. The V gene's germline CDR1 is MNHNY and CDR2 SVGAGI (reference sequence). The CDR3 sequence: CASSALGTTETQYF. In nucleotides, the CDR3 is TGTGCCAGCAGTGCCCTAGGGACTACGGAGACCCAGTACTTC.

V usage is TRBV5-1 and J usage is TRBJ2-7; D perhaps matches TRBD1 (5 bases). Trimming took 1 base from V and 0 from J, leaving 8 bases between them. The CDR3 length is 14 residues. Per germline, CDR1 SGHRS and CDR2 YFSETQ. CDR3 in amino acids: CASSLTQDSYEQYF. For the CDR3, the DNA is TGCGCCAGCAGCTTGACACAGGACTCCTACGAGCAGTACTTC.

This chain joins TRBV7-9 and TRBJ2-5; tentatively, D is TRBD1 (5 bases). Judging by the DNA end, TRBJ2-7 fits better; the J call may be wrong. Germline V lookup: CDR1 SEHNR, CDR2 FQNEAQ (reference sequence). The CDR3 is 13 amino acids. The CDR3 spells CASSLEGFHEQYF. The CDR3 DNA reads TGTGCCAGCAGCTTAGAGGGGTTCCACGAGCAGTACTTC.

This clonotype occurred once. The chain recombines TRBV20-1 with TRBJ2-7; tentative D call: TRBD2 (5 bases). Germline V gene data show CDR1 as DFQATT and CDR2 as SNEGSKA (reference sequence). V was trimmed by 2 bases and J by 5 bases, leaving 7 bases between them. The CDR3 contains 11 residues. The CDR3 region is CSARSGNEQYF. CDR3 sequence (DNA): TGCAGTGCTAGATCGGGGAACGAGCAGTACTTC.

The chain employs TRBV24-1 and TRBJ2-4; 8 bases fit TRBD2. There are 18 residues in the CDR3. Per the germline V gene, CDR1 is KGHDR and CDR2 is SFDVKD. Germline trimming cut 0 bases from V and 0 bases from J; bases unmatched to any gene: 6. The DNA for the CDR3 is TGTGCCACCAGTGATTTGACTAGCGGCCCTCTAGCCAAAAACATTCAGTACTTC. It encodes CATSDLTSGPLAKNIQYF.